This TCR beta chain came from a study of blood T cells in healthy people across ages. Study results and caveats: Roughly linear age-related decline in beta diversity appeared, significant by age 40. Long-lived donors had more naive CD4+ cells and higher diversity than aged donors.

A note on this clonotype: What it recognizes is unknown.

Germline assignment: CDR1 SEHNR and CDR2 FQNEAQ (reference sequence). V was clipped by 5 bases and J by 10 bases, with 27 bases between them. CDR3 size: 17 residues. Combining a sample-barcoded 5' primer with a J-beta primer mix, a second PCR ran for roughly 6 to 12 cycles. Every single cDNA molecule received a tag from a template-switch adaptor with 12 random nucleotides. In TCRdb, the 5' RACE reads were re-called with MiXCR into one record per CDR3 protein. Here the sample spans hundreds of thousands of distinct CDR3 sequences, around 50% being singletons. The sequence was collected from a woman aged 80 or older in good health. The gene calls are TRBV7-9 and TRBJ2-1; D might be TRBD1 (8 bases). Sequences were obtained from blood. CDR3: CASSPTRGGRGHREQFF. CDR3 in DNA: TGTGCCAGCAGCCCAACAAGGGGGGGCAGGGGGCATCGCGAGCAGTTCTTC.